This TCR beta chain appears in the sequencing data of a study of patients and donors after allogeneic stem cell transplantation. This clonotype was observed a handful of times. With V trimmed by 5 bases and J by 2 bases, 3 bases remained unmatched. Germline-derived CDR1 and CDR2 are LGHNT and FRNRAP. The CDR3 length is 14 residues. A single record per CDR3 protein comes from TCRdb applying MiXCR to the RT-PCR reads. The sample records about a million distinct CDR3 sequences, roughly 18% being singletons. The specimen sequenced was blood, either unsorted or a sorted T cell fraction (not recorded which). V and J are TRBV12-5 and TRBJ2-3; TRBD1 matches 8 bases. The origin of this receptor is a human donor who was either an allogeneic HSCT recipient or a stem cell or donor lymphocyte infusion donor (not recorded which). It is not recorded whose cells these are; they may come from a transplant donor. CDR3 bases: TGTGCTAGTGGTCGGACAGGGAACACAGATACGCAGTATTTT. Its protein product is CASGRTGNTDTQYF.